Sequencing of this T cell receptor (beta chain) was carried out in a study of T-cell memory formation after mild COVID-19 (dated by TCRdb to 2020 to 2022). Notes on the research overall: Most TCR sequence clusters were specific to one of the two donors. In a couple of donors, T-cell clones that expanded and contracted after mild COVID-19 were tracked by sequencing TCRalpha and TCRbeta repertoires over time. Two young, previously healthy adult volunteers, one female and one male, were included in the cohort. Points the paper makes about the study in general: From day 15 to 85, contracting clones showed balanced CD4/CD8 phenotypes, whereas a second wave of clones that expanded from day 15 to 37 leaned towards CD4+. Some responding clones were detected in pre-infection memory, which suggested that pre-existing cross-reactive memory T cells had joined the SARS-CoV-2 response. The second-wave clones that peaked on day 37 were not confirmed to be SARS-CoV-2 specific. Only two mild cases were covered in the study, and larger cohorts including severe cases with pre-infection samples were considered necessary. Contracting CD4+ clones were located mainly in the CM and EM memory subsets, whereas CD8+ clones were found to be enriched in EMRA.

This clonotype was seen a few times. Its antigen has not been determined. Base quality data are lacking; no much larger clone is found one base away. The reads were generated on an Illumina NovaSeq 6000. Using 5'RACE with constant-segment primers, TCRalpha and TCRbeta cDNA libraries were constructed, with sample barcodes and unique molecular identifiers added in the process. Trizol reagent was used to extract RNA from every sample. Amplification of the libraries took two PCR steps, and the second step added a second sample barcode plus Illumina TruSeq adapters. Sequencing of the libraries was done on an Illumina NovaSeq, producing 2 x 150 bp paired-end reads. The authors' analysis ran thus. Reads were demultiplexed and collapsed into UMI-guided consensus sequences with migec v1.2.7. Using mixcr v2.1.11, the UMI consensuses were aligned to TRA and TRB V and J templates and assembled into clonotypes. A clonotype was counted as expanded or contracted only when both edgeR and NoisET called the clonotype significant, with the noise models trained on biological replicates. edgeR calls used a false discovery rate-adjusted p below 0.01 and a log2 fold-change threshold of 1. As an exploratory analysis of dynamics, max-normalized trajectories of the 1000 most abundant clonotypes were examined by PCA with hierarchical clustering. Separately sequenced CD4+ and CD8+ repertoires were used to assign a CD4 or CD8 phenotype to each responding clone. TCRdb took the public reads, trimmed them with fastp at Q25, ran MiXCR for clone calling and kept in-frame beta chains. Under each unique CDR3 protein, matching rows form one entry showing the most common genes and DNA. The V and J calls and clone size are TCRdb's, not the authors'. This sample holds 40,000 to 60,000 distinct CDR3 sequences; 27% were observed only once. About 41% of the sample goes to the ten largest clones.

PBMCs were isolated by Ficoll-Paque density gradient centrifugation. Looking up the germline V gene yields CDR1 KGHDR and CDR2 SFDVKD. The junction shows trimming of 0 bases on V and 0 bases on J, plus 1 base between the germline ends. From the cysteine through the phenylalanine, the CDR3 covers 13 amino acids. The read is trimmed to its CDR3 DNA, 39 bases read in frame from base 1. The receptor was derived from a man between 18 and 29 years old who had mild COVID-19 (a few samples of this study predate the infection). The sample titles of this study are shuffled in the database, so cell type and time point are left out; the donor was told from shared clones. Recombination connected TRBV24-1 to TRBJ1-1, with the D gene call left open. What was sequenced was PBMCs or a T cell subset sorted from them (not recorded which). The DNA sequence reads TGTGCCACCAGTGATTTGATGAACACTGAAGCTTTCTTT. Its coded protein is CATSDLMNTEAFF.